The TCR beta chain described here comes from a study of blood T cell repertoires in COVID-19. Turning to the study itself: Material from acute and convalescent COVID-19 was sourced from the United States, Italy and Spain. Sources were T cells, B-cell-depleted T cells, or PBMCs; the material itself was cDNA or gDNA.

Per the germline V gene, CDR1 is SGHTA and CDR2 is FQGNSA. The CDR3 is 14 amino acids. After removal of 3 bases from V and 4 bases from J, the junction contained 2 bases not matched to a gene. Authors' processing steps: It was from reference gene primer amplification that nucleated cell counts were estimated. Produced via immunoSEQ multiplex PCR; TCRdb's table is partial and in-frame only. V and J calls and clone size are those listed in that table; D and trimming were worked out from the DNA. Of some 90,000 clones in the sample, 70% to 90% are singletons; the top ten hold more than 1%. Sequencing was done on a sample of peripheral blood. This clonotype was sampled from a man aged 80 or over with active or convalescent COVID-19. This chain connects TRBV7-2 to TRBJ2-3; 9 bases fit TRBD2. As DNA, the CDR3 is TGTGCCAGCAGCTTTAGCGGGAGTTCAGATACGCAGTATTTT. It translates to CASSFSGSSDTQYF.